These 10 T cell receptor beta chains came from one sample sequenced in a study of response to subunit inactivated influenza vaccine. TCRdb redid the calling of the RT-PCR reads with MiXCR, one entry per CDR3 protein. This table holds approximately 200,000 distinct CDR3 sequences, approximately 15% found once. The sample consisted of CD8+ T cells sorted from PBMCs, taken about 5 days after vaccination. The receptors originated from a man aged 50-60 years who received an inactivated influenza vaccine.

J is TRBJ2-2 and V is TRBV2; D may correspond to TRBD1 or TRBD2 (5 bases each). Germline V gene data show CDR1 as SNHLY and CDR2 as FYNNEI. This CDR3 is built from 17 residues. V was cut by 6 bases and J by 7 bases, with 24 bases left in between. As DNA, the CDR3 is TGTGCCAGCAGCGCTCCGGGACCAGTAGAGGGGAGCGGGGAGCTGTTTTTT. It translates to CASSAPGPVEGSGELFF.

This clonotype was seen a few times. The V and J genes are TRBV7-9 and TRBJ2-4; TRBD2 might be the D (5 bases). CDR3 length: 16 amino acids. With 5 bases removed from V and 0 bases from J, the gap between germline ends came to 14 bases. Germline CDR1 reads SEHNR; CDR2 reads FQNEAQ (reference sequence). The CDR3 spells CASSLVRGLAKNIQYF. In DNA form, the CDR3 reads TGTGCCAGCAGCCTCGTCCGGGGTCTAGCCAAAAACATTCAGTACTTC. Full variable domain (missing parts from reference TRBV7-9 and TRBJ2-4): DTGVSQNPRHKITKRGQNVTFRCDPISEHNRLYWYRQTLGQGPEFLTYFQNEAQLEKSRLLSDRFSAERPKGSFSTLEIQRTEQGDSAMYLCASSLVRGLAKNIQYFGAGTRLSVL.

The J gene is TRBJ1-1, the V gene TRBV12-3 or TRBV12-4, with a possible D match to TRBD1 (5 bases). The CDR3 is made up of 13 amino acids. V lost 6 bases and J 3 bases, leaving 11 bases between the germline ends. CDR3 amino acids: CASSSGRDTEAFF. CDR3 bases: TGTGCCAGCAGCTCGGGACGGGACACTGAAGCTTTCTTT.

This clonotype came up many times. This chain links TRBV6-1 with TRBJ2-2; D is possibly TRBD1 (5 bases). The germline V gene has CDR1 MNHNS and CDR2 SASEGT. This CDR3 is 13 amino acids long. The germline V and J ends were trimmed by 5 bases and 5 bases, with 9 bases remaining between them. CDR3 amino acids: CASSRGWTGELFF. CDR3 DNA: TGTGCCAGCAGTAGGGGATGGACCGGGGAGCTGTTTTTT.

The chain carries TRBV4-3 and TRBJ2-7, with D possibly being TRBD1 or TRBD2 (7 bases each). This CDR3 region has 14 residues. CDR1 and CDR2 from the germline V gene are LGHNA and YSLEER. Trimming took off 1 base at V and 5 bases at J, with 12 bases between the two ends. DNA for the CDR3: TGCGCCAGCAGCCAAGGCAGGGGGGGGAACGAGCAGTACTTC. Its protein product is CASSQGRGGNEQYF.

V usage is TRBV7-9 and J usage is TRBJ2-1; possibly TRBD2 for D (6 bases). The germline CDR1 and CDR2 sequences are SEHNR and FQNEAQ (reference sequence). V was shortened by 3 bases and J by 9 bases, with 15 bases between the two germline ends. This CDR3 is built from 14 residues. The CDR3 bases are TGTGCCAGCAGCTTTACGATGGGAGGTGGTGAGCAGTTCTTC. Amino acids: CASSFTMGGGEQFF.

This clonotype appeared many times. The chain carries TRBV27 and TRBJ2-7, with D hard to call. V was cut by 2 bases and J by 2 bases, with 10 bases left in between. Germline V gene lookup returns CDR1 MNHEY and CDR2 SMNVEV (reference sequence). The CDR3 contains 14 residues. The CDR3 DNA reads TGTGCCAGCAGTTTAACCCAGAGCACCTACGAGCAGTACTTC. This encodes CASSLTQSTYEQYF.

This clonotype was recorded many times. The chain links TRBV20-1 to TRBJ2-7; D is perhaps TRBD2 (6 bases). V was clipped by 5 bases and J by 0 bases, with 11 bases between them. The CDR3 is made up of 13 amino acids. Germline CDR1 reads DFQATT; CDR2 reads SNEGSKA (reference sequence). The CDR3 DNA reads as TGCAGTGCTTTTAGCGGTTTCTCCTACGAGCAGTACTTC. This sequence encodes CSAFSGFSYEQYF.

This clonotype was seen a few times. This rearrangement joins TRBV7-9 to TRBJ2-7; D uncertain. The germline V and J ends were trimmed by 5 bases and 0 bases, with 5 bases remaining between them. The CDR3 covers 12 residues. Germline V gene lookup returns CDR1 SEHNR and CDR2 FQNEAQ (reference sequence). As DNA, the CDR3 is TGTGCCAGCAGCACCAGCTCCTACGAGCAGTACTTC. Translating gives CASSTSSYEQYF.

The chain couples TRBV7-9 to TRBJ1-1, with D perhaps matching TRBD1 (5 bases). Trimming removed 4 bases from V and 4 bases from J, with 13 bases in between. The V gene's germline CDR1 is SEHNR and CDR2 FQNEAQ (reference sequence). This CDR3 contains 14 residues. The CDR3 loop reads CASSYGTPVTEAFF. The CDR3 DNA follows: TGTGCCAGCAGCTACGGGACTCCAGTCACTGAAGCTTTCTTT.